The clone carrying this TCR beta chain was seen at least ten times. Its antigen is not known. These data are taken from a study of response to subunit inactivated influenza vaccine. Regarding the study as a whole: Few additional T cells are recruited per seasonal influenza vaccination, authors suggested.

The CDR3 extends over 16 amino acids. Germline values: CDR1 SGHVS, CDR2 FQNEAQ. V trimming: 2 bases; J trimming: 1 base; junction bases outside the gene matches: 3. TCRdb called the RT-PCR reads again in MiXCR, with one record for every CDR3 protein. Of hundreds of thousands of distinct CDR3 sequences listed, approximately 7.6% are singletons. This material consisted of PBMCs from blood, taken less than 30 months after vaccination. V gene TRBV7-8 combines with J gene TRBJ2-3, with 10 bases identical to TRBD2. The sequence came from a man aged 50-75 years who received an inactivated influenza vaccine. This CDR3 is CASSLTSGIRTDTQYF. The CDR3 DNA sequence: TGTGCCAGCAGCTTAACTAGCGGGATACGCACAGATACGCAGTATTTT.